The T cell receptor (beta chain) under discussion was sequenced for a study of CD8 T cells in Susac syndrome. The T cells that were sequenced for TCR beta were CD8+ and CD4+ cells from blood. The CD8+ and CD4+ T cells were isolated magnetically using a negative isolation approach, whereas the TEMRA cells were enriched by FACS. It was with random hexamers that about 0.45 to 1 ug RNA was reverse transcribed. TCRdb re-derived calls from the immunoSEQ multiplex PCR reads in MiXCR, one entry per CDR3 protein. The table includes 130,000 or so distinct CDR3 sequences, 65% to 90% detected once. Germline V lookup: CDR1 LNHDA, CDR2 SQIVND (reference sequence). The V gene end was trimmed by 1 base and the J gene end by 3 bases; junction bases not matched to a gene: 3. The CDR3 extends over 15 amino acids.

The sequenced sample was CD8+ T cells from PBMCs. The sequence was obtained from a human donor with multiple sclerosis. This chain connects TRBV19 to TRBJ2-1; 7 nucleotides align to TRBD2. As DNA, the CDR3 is TGTGCCAGTAGTATAGGCGGGAGACACTACAATGAGCAGTTCTTC. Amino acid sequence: CASSIGGRHYNEQFF. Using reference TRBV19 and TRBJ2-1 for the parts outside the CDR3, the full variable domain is DGGITQSPKYLFRKEGQNVTLSCEQNLNHDAMYWYRQDPGQGLRLIYYSQIVNDFQKGDIAEGYSVSREKKESFPLTVTSAQKNPTAFYLCASSIGGRHYNEQFFGPGTRLTVL.